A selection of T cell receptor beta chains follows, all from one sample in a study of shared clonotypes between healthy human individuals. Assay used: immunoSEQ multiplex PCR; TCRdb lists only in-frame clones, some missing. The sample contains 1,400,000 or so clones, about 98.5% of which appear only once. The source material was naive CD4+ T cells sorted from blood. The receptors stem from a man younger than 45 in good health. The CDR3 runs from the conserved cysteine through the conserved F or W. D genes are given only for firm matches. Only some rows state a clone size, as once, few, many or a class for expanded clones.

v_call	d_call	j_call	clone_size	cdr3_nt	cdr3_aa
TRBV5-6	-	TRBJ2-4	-	TGTGCCAGCAGCCGCGGGGTTCACATTCAGTACTTC	CASSRGVHIQYF
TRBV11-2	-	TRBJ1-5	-	TGTGCCAGCAGCTTAGACAGGGCGGGGCAGCCCCAGCATTTT	CASSLDRAGQPQHF
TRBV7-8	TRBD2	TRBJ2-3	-	TGTGCCAGCAGCTCTAGCGGACTGGGTAGATATACGCAGTATTTT	CASSSSGLGRYTQYF
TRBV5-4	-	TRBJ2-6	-	TGTGCCAGCAGCCAAACCTCTAGCTCTGGGGCCAACGTCCTGACTTTC	CASSQTSSSGANVLTF
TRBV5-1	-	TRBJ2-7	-	TGCGCCAGCAGCTTCAGGCAGTCGAGCTCCTACGAGCAGTACTTC	CASSFRQSSSYEQYF
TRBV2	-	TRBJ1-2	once	TGTGCCAGCAGTGAATATAGCTATGGCTACACCTTC	CASSEYSYGYTF
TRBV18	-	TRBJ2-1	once	TGTGCCAGCTCACCAGGCGGGCTCGAGTTCTTC	CASSPGGLEFF
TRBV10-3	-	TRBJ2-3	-	TGTGCCATCGAGGGGGGCGTTACGCAGTATTTT	CAIEGGVTQYF
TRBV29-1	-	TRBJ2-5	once	TGCAGCGTCGGACGAGGTGGAGGGGTCCTGGAGACCCAGTACTTC	CSVGRGGGVLETQYF
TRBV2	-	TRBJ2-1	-	TGTGCCAGCAGGATAGGGACCAGAGGTGAGCAGTTCTTC	CASRIGTRGEQFF
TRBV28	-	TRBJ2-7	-	TGTGCCAGCAGTGGTCCGGTCCGATACGAGCAGTACTTC	CASSGPVRYEQYF
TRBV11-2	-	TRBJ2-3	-	TGTGCCAGCAGCCCTCAAGGTACGCAGTATTTT	CASSPQGTQYF
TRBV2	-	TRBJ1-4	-	TGTGCCAGCAGTGTTATCCAGGTTCTCAATGAAAAACTGTTTTTT	CASSVIQVLNEKLFF
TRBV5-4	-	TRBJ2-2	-	TGTGCCAGCAGCCACCTGAACACCGGGGAGCTGTTTTTT	CASSHLNTGELFF
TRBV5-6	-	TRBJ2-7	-	TGTGCCAGCAGCTTGGTTTTGTCGGGGAAATCCTACGAGCAGTACTTC	CASSLVLSGKSYEQYF
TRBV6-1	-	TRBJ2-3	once	TGTGCCTCTCAATCTCTGAATACGCAGTATTTT	CASQSLNTQYF
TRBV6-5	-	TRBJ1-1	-	TGTGCCAGCAGTTACCGGGAGGGCTCAGGGAACACTGAAGCTTTCTTT	CASSYREGSGNTEAFF
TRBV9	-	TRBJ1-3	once	TGTGCCAGCAGCGTAGCCAGAGATGGAAACACCATATATTTT	CASSVARDGNTIYF
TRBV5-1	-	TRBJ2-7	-	TGCGCCAGCAGCTTGAGTCAGCCCTCCTACGAGCAGTACTTC	CASSLSQPSYEQYF
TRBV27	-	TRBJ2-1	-	TGTGCCAGCAGGGGCGCAGGGTACAATGAGCAGTTCTTC	CASRGAGYNEQFF
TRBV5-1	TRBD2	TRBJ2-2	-	TGCGCCAGCAGCCTGGGACTATCGGAGCTGTTTTTT	CASSLGLSELFF
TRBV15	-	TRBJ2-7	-	TGTGCCACCAGCAGAGAAGGTAACAGGGCCTACGAGCAGTACTTC	CATSREGNRAYEQYF